This section outlines one T cell receptor (beta chain) sequence together with its context. As yet, its antigen is unknown. The sample comes from a study of post-analysis software for immune sequencing data. Study at large: The courses of disease that were included comprised relapsing-remitting, secondary progressive and progressive-relapsing multiple sclerosis.

The library was made from cDNA and included unique molecular identifiers. TCRdb redid the calling of the PCR reads with MiXCR, one entry per CDR3 protein. The top ten clones hold under 6% of a sample with under 900,000 distinct CDR3 sequences, approximately 53% of them seen once. This CDR3 spans 17 amino acids. Trimming left V 6 bases short and J 4 bases short, with 22 bases between. Germline assignment: CDR1 MDHEN and CDR2 SYDVKM. Study-level results: Controls significantly exceeded multiple sclerosis patients in normalized Chao1 diversity. Controls showed lower frequencies than patients for five TRBV segments, and TRBV5-6, TRBV5-1 and TRBV20-1 were among these. F-measure co-clustering was strong for batch-matched samples.

This receptor was obtained from a girl between 10 and 17 years old with multiple sclerosis. The chain has TRBV28 and TRBJ1-5; D perhaps matches TRBD1 (6 bases). Material for sequencing was blood. For the CDR3, the DNA is TGTGCCAGCAGGGGGGACAACCCTCATATTGGTAATCAGCCCCAGCATTTT. It codes for CASRGDNPHIGNQPQHF.